These 27 T cell receptor beta chains originate from one sample sequenced in a study of blood T cells in healthy people across ages. Using a J-beta primer mix together with a sample-barcoded 5' primer, a second PCR was run for roughly 6 to 12 cycles. TCRdb re-called the 5' RACE reads with MiXCR, one entry per CDR3 protein. In the table there are 700,000 to 850,000 distinct CDR3 sequences, about 36% of which are singletons. Sequenced sample: blood. All receptors derive from a man younger than 35 in good health.

The rearrangement uses TRBV7-9 and TRBJ1-5; D is perhaps TRBD1 (6 bases). V lost 4 bases, J lost 6 bases, and 16 bases lay in between. The CDR3 is made up of 15 amino acids. CDR1 SEHNR and CDR2 FQNEAQ come from the germline V gene (reference sequence). This chain's CDR3 is CASSSNGGPGQPQHF. The CDR3 DNA follows: TGTGCCAGCAGCTCGAACGGGGGGCCGGGTCAGCCCCAGCATTTT.

The CDR3 DNA is TGTGCCAGCAGCGTAGGCCTGGCTAGCGAGGTCTACGAGCAGTACTTC. As protein: CASSVGLASEVYEQYF. V and J are TRBV7-2 and TRBJ2-7; D perhaps matches TRBD2 (6 bases). The germline V gene encodes CDR1 SGHTA and CDR2 FQGNSA. The CDR3 runs to 16 residues. Trimming pared 5 bases from V and 3 bases from J, leaving 20 bases between.

V and J are TRBV4-3 and TRBJ2-3, with 9 nucleotides matching TRBD2. The junction had 7 bases not matched to a gene; V was cut back by 3 bases and J by 6 bases. Germline assignment: CDR1 LGHNA and CDR2 YSLEER. The length of the CDR3 is 15 residues. CDR3 nucleotide sequence: TGCGCCAGCAGCCACGGACTAGCGATAACCGATACGCAGTATTTT. Translation gives CASSHGLAITDTQYF.

V is TRBV4-1 and J is TRBJ2-1; 9 bases are shared with TRBD2. With 4 bases clipped from V and 5 bases from J, the junction kept 9 bases outside the gene matches. This CDR3 is built from 16 residues. From germline, CDR1 is MGHRA and CDR2 YSYEKL. For the CDR3, the DNA is TGCGCCAGCAGCCTATCGCCGAGCGGGGGGAACAATGAGCAGTTCTTC. Protein: CASSLSPSGGNNEQFF.

This clonotype was picked up one time. The J gene is TRBJ2-1, the V gene TRBV6-6; D gene unclear. There are 15 residues in the CDR3. Trimming left V 6 bases short and J 3 bases short, with 15 bases between. From germline, CDR1 is MNHNY and CDR2 SVGAGI (reference sequence). The CDR3 here is CASSLPRYDYNEQFF. CDR3 coding DNA: TGTGCCAGCAGCCTCCCCCGGTACGACTACAATGAGCAGTTCTTC.

The chain uses TRBV9 and TRBJ2-5; D may be TRBD1 (5 bases). This CDR3 spans 16 amino acids. Germline V gene data show CDR1 as SGDLS and CDR2 as YYNGEE. Trimming pared 0 bases from V and 4 bases from J, leaving 16 bases between. The CDR3 nucleotides read TGTGCCAGCAGCGTAGGTTCCAGGGTACAGGCAGAGACCCAGTACTTC. As protein: CASSVGSRVQAETQYF.

The chain carries TRBV6-6 and TRBJ2-7; TRBD1 is a possible D gene (5 bases). Germline CDR1 is MNHNY and CDR2 is SVGAGI (reference sequence). Trimming left V 4 bases short and J 7 bases short, with 14 bases between. CDR3 size: 13 residues. Here the CDR3 DNA reads TGTGCCAGCAGTTGGCGACAGTACAATGAGCAGTACTTC. This translates into CASSWRQYNEQYF.

The CDR3 nucleotides read TGTGCCAGCAGCCACTCAGGGTTCACTGAAGCTTTCTTT. Translation: CASSHSGFTEAFF. V is TRBV16 and J is TRBJ1-1; the D gene is possibly TRBD1 (5 bases). CDR1 is KGHSY, CDR2 FQNENV, per germline. The CDR3 has 13 residues. The V gene lost 3 bases and the J gene lost 4 bases, with 9 bases spanning the gap.

This clonotype has only a few counts. The rearrangement links TRBV19 to TRBJ2-1; 7 bases fit TRBD2. CDR1 and CDR2 from the germline V gene are LNHDA and SQIVND (reference sequence). Trimming cost V 6 bases and J 6 bases; bases outside gene matches: 5. The CDR3 has 13 amino acids. Here the CDR3 DNA reads TGTGCCAGTAGACCTAGCGGAGGCAATGAGCAGTTCTTC. It codes for CASRPSGGNEQFF.

This chain uses TRBV30 with TRBJ2-7, with D maybe TRBD2 (5 bases). The DNA end favors TRBJ2-5, so the J call may be wrong. CDR3 length equals 13 residues. CDR1 GTSNPN and CDR2 SVGIG come from the germline V gene (reference sequence). The DNA for the CDR3 is TGTGCCTGGACTCCGGGAATCCCAGAGACCCAGTACTTC. This gives the protein CAWTPGIPETQYF.

This clonotype was seen a few times. The rearrangement joins TRBV5-1 to TRBJ2-1; D may correspond to TRBD1 or TRBD2 (6 bases each). This CDR3 is 15 amino acids long. V was pared by 0 bases and J by 4 bases, with 11 bases between. CDR1 is SGHRS and CDR2 is YFSETQ in the germline V gene. CDR3 residues: CASSLGGARYNEQFF. The CDR3 DNA sequence: TGCGCCAGCAGCTTGGGGGGGGCCAGGTACAATGAGCAGTTCTTC.

Concerning this clonotype: A much larger clone lies a single base off, so this may be a read error. DNA for the CDR3: TGCAGTGCGTATTTAGGGGGAACCAATGAGCAGTTCTTC. This translates into CSAYLGGTNEQFF. The rearrangement links TRBV20-1 to TRBJ2-1, with a tentative D call TRBD1 (6 bases). CDR3 size: 13 residues. CDR1 and CDR2 from the germline V gene are DFQATT and SNEGSKA (reference sequence). V was shortened by 6 bases and J by 6 bases, with 15 bases between the two germline ends.

The chain has TRBV6-2 or TRBV6-3 and TRBJ2-3; TRBD1 might be the D (6 bases). The CDR3 covers 14 residues. Trimming stripped 10 bases from V and 1 base from J, with 15 bases between. Germline assignment: CDR1 MNHEY and CDR2 SVGEGT. The CDR3 DNA follows: TGTGCCACCACTACAGGGCAGCGCACAGATACGCAGTATTTT. It specifies CATTTGQRTDTQYF.

Details on this clonotype: One end of the junction varies from germline; a read error may be responsible. This chain uses TRBV4-2 with TRBJ2-3; TRBD1 or TRBD2 may be the D gene (5 bases each). Looked up from germline, CDR1 is LGHNA and CDR2 is YNFKEQ. The CDR3 loop spans 17 amino acids. The DNA of the CDR3 is TGTGCCAGCAGCGAAGAGGGTCAGGACATGAACACAGATACGCAGTATTTT. This sequence encodes CASSEEGQDMNTDTQYF.

A few counts support this clonotype. This rearrangement joins TRBV12-3 or TRBV12-4 to TRBJ2-5; 12 nucleotides agree with TRBD2. With 2 bases clipped from V and 11 bases from J, the junction kept 9 bases outside the gene matches. The CDR3 covers 15 residues. The CDR3 reads CASSLLAGGGNEQYF. As DNA, the CDR3 is TGTGCCAGCAGTTTACTAGCGGGGGGGGGGAATGAGCAGTACTTC.

A note on this clonotype: A junction boundary mismatches the germline segment, possibly from a read error. The chain recombines TRBV9 with TRBJ2-1, with D perhaps TRBD1 or TRBD2 (5 bases each). The CDR3 contains 14 residues. CDR1 and CDR2 from the germline V gene are SGDLS and YYNGEE. CDR3 nucleotide sequence: TGTGCCAGCAGCGTAGGGGACGGCCACAATGAGCAGTTGTTC. It encodes CASSVGDGHNEQLF.

The chain couples TRBV7-2 to TRBJ2-1; weak D call: TRBD1 (6 bases). The V end lost 5 bases, the J end lost 2 bases, and 16 bases lay between the germline ends. CDR1 and CDR2 (germline): SGHTA, FQGNSA. The CDR3 extends over 16 amino acids. The CDR3 region is CASSHPGDVAYNEQFF. In DNA form, the CDR3 reads TGTGCCAGCAGCCACCCAGGGGACGTAGCCTACAATGAGCAGTTCTTC. Together with reference TRBV7-2 and TRBJ2-1, the CDR3 gives the full variable domain: GAGVSQSPSNKVTEKGKDVELRCDPISGHTALYWYRQSLGQGLEFLIYFQGNSAPDKSGLPSDRFSAERTGGSVSTLTIQRTQQEDSAVYLCASSHPGDVAYNEQFFGPGTRLTVL.

This chain links TRBV12-3 or TRBV12-4 with TRBJ1-6; D not certain. The V end lost 7 bases, the J end lost 7 bases, and 11 bases lay between the germline ends. CDR3 length: 13 amino acids. The CDR3 nucleotides are TGTGCCAGCAATAGCTGGGGAAATTCACCCCTCCACTTT. Protein product: CASNSWGNSPLHF.

The V call is TRBV28, the J call TRBJ2-1, with TRBD1 matching over 7 bases. Gene TRBJ2-7 matches the end of the DNA better, so the J call may be wrong. The CDR3 runs to 12 residues. In germline, CDR1 is MDHEN, CDR2 SYDVKM. CDR3 protein: CASDRDNYEQYF. CDR3 DNA sequence: TGTGCCAGCGACAGGGATAACTACGAGCAGTACTTC.

V gene TRBV11-2 combines with J gene TRBJ2-1, with TRBD1 matching 7 bases. The CDR3 runs 14 residues. Germline CDR1 reads SGHAT; CDR2 reads FQNNGV. V was clipped by 5 bases and J by 6 bases; unmatched bases: 7. The DNA of the CDR3 is TGTGCCAGCAGCCCATCACAGGGGCGCAATGAGCAGTTCTTC. Translation: CASSPSQGRNEQFF.

This chain uses TRBV7-2 with TRBJ2-3, with D uncertain. Germline V lookup: CDR1 SGHTA, CDR2 FQGNSA. The length of the CDR3 is 12 residues. Trimming removed 4 bases at V and 7 bases at J, with 9 bases between. This chain's CDR3 is CASSSWGNTQYF. The CDR3 nucleotides are TGTGCCAGCAGCTCGTGGGGAAATACGCAGTATTTT.

At least ten counts were recorded for this clonotype. The genes are TRBV24-1 and TRBJ2-5, with 7 bases matching TRBD1. The CDR3 extends over 15 amino acids. After removal of 2 bases from V and 5 bases from J, the junction contained 7 bases not matched to a gene. Germline V lookup: CDR1 KGHDR, CDR2 SFDVKD. This CDR3 reads CATSDYRGSGETQYF. CDR3 DNA: TGTGCCACCAGTGATTACAGGGGTTCGGGTGAGACCCAGTACTTC.

The chain combines TRBV12-3 or TRBV12-4 with TRBJ1-5; 7 bases agree with TRBD1. J lost 4 bases, V lost 5 bases, and 5 bases had no gene match. The CDR3 extends over 14 amino acids. The CDR3 sequence: CASSPPTGNQPQHF. In DNA, the CDR3 is TGTGCCAGCAGTCCCCCGACAGGGAATCAGCCCCAGCATTTT.

The chain carries TRBV20-1 and TRBJ1-6, with D hard to call. CDR1 DFQATT and CDR2 SNEGSKA come from the germline V gene (reference sequence). The length of the CDR3 is 14 residues. Between the trimmed V and J ends, which lost 0 bases and 7 bases, there was a span of 10 bases. Here the CDR3 reads CSAREGRRNSPLHF. The CDR3 DNA is TGCAGTGCTAGAGAAGGGCGGAGAAATTCACCCCTCCACTTT.

The chain employs TRBV12-3 or TRBV12-4 and TRBJ1-4; D is uncertain. V lost 4 bases and J lost 0, with 9 bases in between. CDR3 size: 15 residues. The CDR3 spells CASSYQDATNEKLFF. DNA for the CDR3: TGTGCCAGCAGTTACCAGGATGCAACTAATGAAAAACTGTTTTTT.

This clonotype was picked up a small number of times. V usage is TRBV12-3 or TRBV12-4 and J usage is TRBJ1-6; a weak D match, TRBD1 (5 bases). Trimming pared 4 bases from V and 8 bases from J, leaving 15 bases between. This CDR3 spans 15 amino acids. The CDR3 sequence: CASSSSGGRDSPLHF. As DNA, the CDR3 is TGTGCCAGCAGTTCGTCGGGGGGTAGGGATTCACCCCTCCACTTT.

This clonotype was found many times. The rearrangement links TRBV10-3 to TRBJ2-7; 7 nucleotides agree with TRBD2. V was clipped by 6 bases and J by 6 bases; unmatched bases: 11. In germline, CDR1 is ENHRY, CDR2 SYGVKD. This CDR3 contains 14 residues. The CDR3 region has the DNA TGTGCCATCAGCTCCCCGACTAGCCGTCCCGAGCAGTACTTC. This encodes CAISSPTSRPEQYF.